The T cell receptor beta chain described here comes from a study of control samples from healthy donors and cancer patients. Method: immunoSEQ multiplex PCR; TCRdb's copy keeps in-frame clones and lacks some. The sample includes fewer than 200,000 clones, around 91% seen only once; the top ten take 1.4%. The clonotype originates from a woman aged 50 to 60 in good health. What was sequenced was blood.

The CDR3 DNA is TGTGCCAGCAGCCAAGTTGGGGGTAATGGCTACACCTTC. This gives the protein CASSQVGGNGYTF. The chain uses TRBV14 and TRBJ1-2, with a tentative D call TRBD1 (5 bases). The germline V gene has CDR1 SGHDN and CDR2 FVKESK. CDR3 length equals 13 residues. V lost 1 base and J 6 bases, leaving 9 bases between the germline ends.